This T cell receptor (beta chain) was recovered during a study of beta chain features in type 1 diabetes. Expressed TCRB transcripts were sequenced, since all the RNA that had been isolated was reverse transcribed. Profiling relied on immunoSEQ multiplex PCR, and the TCRdb table lists in-frame clones only, not all of them. Among 900,000 or so clones, roughly 17% were seen once, and the ten largest hold 0.02% to 0.025%. This CDR3 has 13 amino acids. Germline CDR1 and CDR2: SGHTA and FQGTGA. Deletions cut 1 base from V and 5 bases from J, with 6 bases between. The sample was naive CD4+ T cells from blood. V is TRBV7-3 and J is TRBJ2-4; D call uncertain. This TCR was sampled from a woman between 18 and 30 years old in good health. The CDR3 DNA follows: TGTGCCAGCAGCTTAATAGGAGAAAACATTCAGTACTTC. The encoded protein is CASSLIGENIQYF.